This T cell receptor beta chain was retrieved from a study of breast tumors, draining lymph nodes, adjacent tissues. Findings and limits, study-wide: Tumors had less TCR diversity than lymph nodes, more than nontumor tissue. Findings are consistent with lymph node origin and intratumoral expansion of most tumor T cells.

V was cut by 3 bases and J by 0 bases, with 12 bases left in between. CDR3 length equals 16 residues. Germline V gives CDR1 SGHDN, CDR2 FVKESK. MiXCR was run by TCRdb on the multiplex PCR reads, yielding one entry per CDR3 protein. The top ten hold more than 12% of the sample, which has about 12,000 distinct CDR3 sequences, about 34% seen once. The table lists this clonotype with many counts. Its target is not known. This receptor was taken from a female donor with breast cancer. Some clones in this sample may be carry-over from other donors' samples. This chain joins TRBV14 and TRBJ2-1, with D unclear. Sequenced material: breast tumor tissue. Here the CDR3 DNA reads TGTGCCAGCAGCCAGCCCGGTGAGAGCTCCTACAATGAGCAGTTCTTC. The encoded protein is CASSQPGESSYNEQFF. Drawing the rest from reference TRBV14 and TRBJ2-1, the complete variable domain is EAGVTQFPSHSVIEKGQTVTLRCDPISGHDNLYWYRRVMGKEIKFLLHFVKESKQDESGMPNNRFLAERTGGTYSTLKVQPAELEDSGVYFCASSQPGESSYNEQFFGPGTRLTVL.